This TCR beta chain was documented in a study of blood T cell repertoires in COVID-19. Whole-study context: PBMCs, B-cell-depleted T cells, or T cells were the source of the cDNA or gDNA that made up the material.

Source study methods: Amplification with reference gene primers provided the estimates of nucleated cell counts. Data came from immunoSEQ multiplex PCR; TCRdb stores just in-frame clones and leaves some out. Clone size and V and J calls were adopted from that table, with D and trimming inferred from the DNA. Here the sample spans a few hundred thousand clones, around four fifths being singletons. The ends were cut back, 2 bases at V and 4 bases at J, with 14 bases in the middle. This CDR3 has 15 amino acids. CDR1 is SGHNT and CDR2 is YYREEE in the germline V gene (reference sequence). V usage is TRBV5-4 and J usage is TRBJ2-3; D possibly corresponds to TRBD2 (6 bases). This TCR came from a man aged 30 to 39 with active or convalescent COVID-19. Sample: peripheral blood. The CDR3 sequence is CASSFGGADPDTQYF. DNA of the CDR3: TGTGCCAGCAGCTTCGGCGGGGCCGACCCAGATACGCAGTATTTT.